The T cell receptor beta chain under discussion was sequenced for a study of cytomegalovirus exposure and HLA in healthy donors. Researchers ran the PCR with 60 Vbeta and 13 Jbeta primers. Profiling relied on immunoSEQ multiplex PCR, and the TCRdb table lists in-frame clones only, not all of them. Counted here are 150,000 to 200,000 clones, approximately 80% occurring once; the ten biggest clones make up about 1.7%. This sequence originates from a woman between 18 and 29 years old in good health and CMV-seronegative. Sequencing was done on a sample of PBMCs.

For the CDR3, the DNA is TGTGCCTGGGGTCAGGGTACAGATACGCAGTATTTT. Translated, it gives CAWGQGTDTQYF. This sequence joins TRBV30 and TRBJ2-3; a weak D match, TRBD1 (5 bases). Trimming cost V 5 bases and J 3 bases, with 9 bases left between them. The CDR3 loop spans 12 amino acids. Germline V gene data show CDR1 as GTSNPN and CDR2 as SVGIG (reference sequence).